The present TCR beta chain was sequenced within a study of T cells in localized non-small cell lung cancer. Using immunoSEQ multiplex PCR, the repertoire was profiled, and TCRdb retains in-frame clones only, with some absent. The sample includes 40,000 or so clones, 79% seen only once; the top ten take about a third. The CDR3 runs 15 residues. Trimming removed 1 base from V and 5 bases from J; junction bases left unmatched: 2. Germline V gene sequence: CDR1 SEHNR, CDR2 FQNEAQ (reference sequence). This clone turned up a few times. What it recognizes is unknown. Study results and caveats: Because only a single region of the tumor was sequenced, heterogeneity remains possible. Overall survival was longer when the density of T cells in the blood was higher. Among the top 100 tumor clones, a median 57 appeared in adjacent lung.

This chain joins TRBV7-9 and TRBJ1-6, with 7 bases matching TRBD1. The origin of this receptor is a woman aged 40-70 years with stage II squamous cell lung carcinoma. Sequencing used PBMCs, obtained before any cancer treatment. The CDR3 nucleotides read TGTGCCAGCAGCTTAGGACAGGGAGATAATTCACCCCTCCACTTT. Translation gives CASSLGQGDNSPLHF.